The 17 T cell receptor beta chains given below trace back to one sample, sequenced in a study of T cell responses to AZD1222 COVID-19 vaccine. Only in-frame clones appear in the TCRdb table, and some are missing; sequencing was by immunoSEQ multiplex PCR. The sample lists approximately 140,000 clones, around four fifths occurring once. The specimen comprised peripheral blood, sampled on day 0 of MenACWY control vaccination. The receptors stem from an adult in good health.

V gene TRBV3-1 (or the pseudogene TRBV3-2) combines with J gene TRBJ1-3; D not certain. The germline V gene has CDR1 LGHDT and CDR2 YNNKEL (reference sequence). CDR3 length: 12 residues. Trimming took off 7 bases at V and 7 bases at J, with 11 bases between the two ends. The CDR3 region has the DNA TGTGCCAGCACGGGGTTAGGGAACACCATATATTTT. It codes for CASTGLGNTIYF.

The V call is TRBV3-1 (or the pseudogene TRBV3-2), the J call TRBJ1-6, with TRBD1 as a possible D gene (5 bases). The CDR3 covers 16 residues. The germline V gene encodes CDR1 LGHDT and CDR2 YNNKEL (reference sequence). V lost 1 base to trimming and J lost 10 bases, with 17 bases between them. The chain's CDR3 is CASSQAGAGRRSPLHF. CDR3 nucleotide sequence: TGTGCCAGCAGCCAAGCCGGAGCAGGGAGACGGTCACCCCTCCACTTT.

This clone was observed at least ten times. This chain links TRBV10-1 with TRBJ2-2; 8 nucleotides align to TRBD1. Trimming at V came to 11 bases and at J to 1 base, leaving 12 bases not matched to a gene. This CDR3 contains 16 residues. The V gene's germline CDR1 is WNHNN and CDR2 SYGVQD (reference sequence). The CDR3 DNA reads as TGCGCCCCGACATGTCGGGGACAGGAGAACACCGGGGAGCTGTTTTTT. Residues: CAPTCRGQENTGELFF.

The chain couples TRBV3-1 (or the pseudogene TRBV3-2) to TRBJ1-6; possible D gene TRBD1, 5 bases. Germline values: CDR1 LGHDT, CDR2 YNNKEL (reference sequence). V gave up 1 base and J gave up 10 bases, with 8 bases separating them. The CDR3 extends over 13 amino acids. CDR3 loop: CASSQAGYSPLHF. CDR3 nucleotides: TGTGCCAGCAGCCAAGCAGGGTACTCACCCCTCCACTTT.

Concerning this clone: Other DNA sequences from this sample encode an identical CDR3 as well. The V and J genes are TRBV29-1 and TRBJ1-1; the match to TRBD1 covers 8 bases. The CDR3 loop spans 12 amino acids. Germline values: CDR1 SQVTM, CDR2 ANQGSEA. The junction had 6 bases not matched to a gene; V was cut back by 6 bases and J by 6 bases. CDR3 sequence: CSVGQGAAEAFF. As DNA, the CDR3 is TGCAGCGTAGGACAGGGCGCGGCTGAAGCTTTCTTT.

The chain carries TRBV2 and TRBJ2-1; no firm D call. The CDR3 sequence is 10 residues long. Germline values: CDR1 SNHLY, CDR2 FYNNEI. Trimming pared 8 bases from V and 7 bases from J, leaving 6 bases between. CDR3 nucleotides: TGTGCCAGCGCCCGGAATGAGCAGTTCTTC. It is translated as CASARNEQFF.

The chain joins TRBV4-1 to TRBJ2-7; possibly TRBD2 for D (5 bases). The CDR3 totals 14 residues. V was pared by 1 base and J by 4 bases, with 11 bases between. The germline gives CDR1 MGHRA, CDR2 YSYEKL. CDR3: CASSQGDYPYEQYF. CDR3 DNA: TGCGCCAGCAGCCAAGGTGACTACCCTTACGAGCAGTACTTC.

This sequence joins TRBV10-1 and TRBJ1-4, with D possibly TRBD1 on 6 matching bases. V lost 1 base to trimming and J lost 8 bases, with 11 bases between them. Germline CDR1 reads WNHNN; CDR2 reads SYGVQD (reference sequence). CDR3 length: 14 amino acids. The CDR3 here is CASSEWTAPEKLFF. CDR3 sequence (DNA): TGCGCCAGCAGTGAGTGGACAGCCCCCGAAAAACTGTTTTTT.

J is TRBJ1-1 and V is TRBV14, with D unclear. V lost 0 bases, J lost 5 bases, and 13 bases lay in between. Germline CDR1 and CDR2: SGHDN and FVKESK. This CDR3 spans 15 amino acids. The CDR3 region is CASSQEWVGLTEAFF. CDR3 nucleotides: TGTGCCAGCAGCCAAGAATGGGTTGGCCTGACTGAAGCTTTCTTT.

This clone appeared a few times. The rearrangement joins TRBV7-9 to TRBJ2-5, with TRBD1 identical over 12 bases. The J segment lost 5 bases and the V segment lost 2 bases, leaving 6 bases of the junction unmatched. Germline-derived CDR1 and CDR2 are SEHNR and FQNEAQ (reference sequence). This CDR3 comprises 16 residues. The DNA for the CDR3 is TGTGCCAGCAGCTTAACCCGGGACAGGGGGCGGGAGACCCAGTACTTC. Protein: CASSLTRDRGRETQYF. Filled out from reference TRBV7-9 and TRBJ2-5, the complete variable domain reads DTGVSQNPRHKITKRGQNVTFRCDPISEHNRLYWYRQTLGQGPEFLTYFQNEAQLEKSRLLSDRFSAERPKGSFSTLEIQRTEQGDSAMYLCASSLTRDRGRETQYFGPGTRLLVL.

The chain is built from TRBV10-3 and TRBJ1-4, with D unclear. Trimming took off 6 bases at V and 2 bases at J, with 7 bases between the two ends. CDR1 is ENHRY and CDR2 is SYGVKD in the germline V gene. This CDR3 is 13 amino acids long. DNA for the CDR3: TGTGCCATCAGAGCACTCACTAATGAAAAACTGTTTTTT. Its protein product is CAIRALTNEKLFF.

The chain employs TRBV14 and TRBJ1-1; possible D gene TRBD1, 5 bases. Germline V CDR1 and CDR2: SGHDN, FVKESK. This CDR3 comprises 15 residues. Deletions cut 4 bases from V and 9 bases from J, with 21 bases between. The chain's CDR3 is CASSRPGTPVPQAFF. CDR3 coding DNA: TGTGCCAGCAGCCGACCCGGGACGCCTGTCCCTCAAGCTTTCTTT.

This rearrangement joins TRBV6-5 to TRBJ2-2, with D perhaps matching TRBD1 or TRBD2 (5 bases each). This CDR3 region has 12 residues. The V gene's germline CDR1 is MNHEY and CDR2 SVGAGI. Trimming left V 7 bases short and J 7 bases short, with 10 bases between. In DNA, the CDR3 is TGTGCCAGCATCGGGGCGGGCGGGGAGCTGTTTTTT. Protein product: CASIGAGGELFF.

This clone was counted a few times. The chain has TRBV7-8 and TRBJ2-7, with D possibly matching TRBD1 (5 bases). This CDR3 is built from 14 residues. The germline gives CDR1 SGHVS, CDR2 FQNEAQ. Trimming pared 1 base from V and 3 bases from J, leaving 10 bases between. CDR3 nucleotides: TGTGCCAGCAGCTTAGGTGGACATGTCTACGAGCAGTACGTC. The encoded protein is CASSLGGHVYEQYV.

The chain couples TRBV5-1 to TRBJ1-1; D is uncertain. Between the trimmed V and J ends, which lost 6 bases and 6 bases, there was a span of 21 bases. Germline-derived CDR1 and CDR2 are SGHRS and YFSETQ. The CDR3 is 15 residues long. CDR3 sequence reads: CASILDPVLNSEAFF. DNA for the CDR3: TGCGCCAGCATCCTGGATCCAGTCCTTAATTCTGAAGCTTTCTTT.

The rearrangement uses TRBV18 and TRBJ1-5; 9 nucleotides match TRBD1. Per the germline V gene, CDR1 is KGHSH and CDR2 is LQKENI. The trim removed 2 bases at V and 4 bases at J, leaving 9 bases unmatched. The CDR3 has 17 residues. DNA of the CDR3: TGTGCCAGCTCACCAATACCATCGGGACAGGGAAATCAGCCCCAGCATTTT. Protein product: CASSPIPSGQGNQPQHF. Based on the CDR3 plus reference TRBV18 and TRBJ1-5, the full variable domain is NAGVMQNPRHLVRRRGQEARLRCSPMKGHSHVYWYRQLPEEGLKFMVYLQKENIIDESGMPKERFSAEFPKEGPSILRIQQVVRGDSAAYFCASSPIPSGQGNQPQHFGDGTRLSIL.

V and J are TRBV18 and TRBJ2-1, with 8 nucleotides matching TRBD1. The CDR3 totals 17 residues. CDR1 is KGHSH, CDR2 LQKENI, per germline. Trimming at V came to 3 bases and at J to 0 bases, leaving 7 bases not matched to a gene. The CDR3 loop is CASSPIRTGLSYNEQFF. The CDR3 DNA sequence: TGTGCCAGCTCACCGATACGGACAGGGCTCTCCTACAATGAGCAGTTCTTC.